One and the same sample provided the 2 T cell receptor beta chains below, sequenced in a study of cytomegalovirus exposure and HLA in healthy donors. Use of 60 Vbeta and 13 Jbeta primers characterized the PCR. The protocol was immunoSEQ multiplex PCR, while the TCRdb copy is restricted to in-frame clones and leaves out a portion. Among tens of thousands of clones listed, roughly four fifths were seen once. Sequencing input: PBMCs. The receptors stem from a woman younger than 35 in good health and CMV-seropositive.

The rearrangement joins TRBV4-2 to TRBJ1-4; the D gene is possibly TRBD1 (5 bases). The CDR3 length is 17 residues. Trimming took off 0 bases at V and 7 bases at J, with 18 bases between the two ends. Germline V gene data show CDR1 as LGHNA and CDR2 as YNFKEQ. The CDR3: CASSQDRPLGGGEKLFF. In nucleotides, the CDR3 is TGTGCCAGCAGCCAAGACCGGCCTTTGGGGGGAGGTGAAAAACTGTTTTTT.

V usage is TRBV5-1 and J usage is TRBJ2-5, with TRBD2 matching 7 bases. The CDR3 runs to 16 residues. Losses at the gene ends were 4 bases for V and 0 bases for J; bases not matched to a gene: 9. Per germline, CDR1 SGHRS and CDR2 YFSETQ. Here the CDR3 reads CASSHGASGDQETQYF. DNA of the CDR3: TGCGCCAGCAGCCATGGGGCGAGCGGGGACCAAGAGACCCAGTACTTC.